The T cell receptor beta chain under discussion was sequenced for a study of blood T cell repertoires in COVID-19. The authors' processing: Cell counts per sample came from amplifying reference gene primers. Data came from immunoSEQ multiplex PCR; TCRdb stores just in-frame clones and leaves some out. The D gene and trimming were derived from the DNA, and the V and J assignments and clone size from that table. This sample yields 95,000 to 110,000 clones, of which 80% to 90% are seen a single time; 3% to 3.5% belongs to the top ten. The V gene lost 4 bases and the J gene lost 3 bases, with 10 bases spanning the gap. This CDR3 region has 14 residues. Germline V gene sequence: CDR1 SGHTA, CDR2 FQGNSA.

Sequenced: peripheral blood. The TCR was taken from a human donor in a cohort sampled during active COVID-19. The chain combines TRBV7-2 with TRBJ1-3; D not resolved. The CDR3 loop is CASSSDMLGNTIYF. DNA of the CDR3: TGTGCCAGCAGCTCCGACATGCTTGGAAACACCATATATTTT.